This T cell receptor beta chain appears in the sequencing data of a study of human T cells and chemical hapten exposure. Time point of the sample: healthy volunteer bleed at 6 weeks. Whole blood that had not been fractionated was the source of extracted total RNA. Individual cDNA molecules (in the library) carried attached unique molecular identifiers. MiXCR, applied by TCRdb to the RACE reads, yields one record per CDR3 protein. The top ten hold 13% of the sample, which has under 45,000 distinct CDR3 sequences, about 5.5% seen once. The sample holds many counts of this clonotype. V lost 5 bases and J lost 0, with 5 bases in between. This CDR3 is built from 13 residues. Looked up from germline, CDR1 is DFQATT and CDR2 is SNEGSKA (reference sequence).

The receptor's source is a human donor in good health. Some clones in this sample may be carry-over from other donors' samples. The sample taken for sequencing was whole blood. V usage is TRBV20-1 and J usage is TRBJ2-6; D not resolved. The CDR3 region is CSAQDSGANVLTF. CDR3 coding DNA: TGCAGTGCTCAAGACTCTGGGGCCAACGTCCTGACTTTC.